This TCR beta chain originates from a study of shared clonotypes between healthy human individuals. The assay was immunoSEQ multiplex PCR, and TCRdb's table has in-frame clones only and misses some. Of millions of clones detected, over 85% appear once; the ten largest clones hold about 0.41%. The sequence was collected from a man aged 18 to 30 in good health. Some clones in this sample may be carry-over from other donors' samples. The sample taken for sequencing was naive CD4+ T cells from PBMCs. Specified subset: CD45RA+ positively selected.

Written as DNA, the CDR3 is TGTGCCAGCAGCTTATTAGGGTTCTATGGCTACACCTTC. Translating gives CASSLLGFYGYTF. The chain couples TRBV7-9 to TRBJ1-2; no reliable D call. The V and J ends lost 2 bases and 4 bases respectively, with 8 bases between them. CDR1 is SEHNR and CDR2 is FQNEAQ in the germline V gene (reference sequence). This CDR3 contains 13 residues.